This T cell receptor beta chain was identified in a study of shared clonotypes between healthy human individuals. This clone appeared once. It differs at one base from a far larger clone, so likely a read error. Splitting the CD4+ cells yielded a CD45RA+ naive subset and a CD45RA-negative memory subset. CDR1 is MGHDK and CDR2 is SYGVNS in the germline V gene. The CDR3 runs to 13 residues. Genomic DNA of each subset was evenly split across several immunoSEQ plates. Measured with immunoSEQ multiplex PCR; TCRdb has only the in-frame clones, and not every one. Of 640,000 or so clones in the sample, 72% are singletons; the top ten hold less than 2%.

The rearrangement joins TRBV25-1 to TRBJ1-5, with D hard to call. Source material: memory CD4+ T cells sorted from blood. Sample subset: CD45RA-negative fraction. The sequence came from a young woman in good health. The CDR3 protein is CTSSEGNNQPQHF. The CDR3 DNA sequence: TGTACCAGCAGTGAGGGAAACAATCAGCCCCAGCATTTT. Combining the CDR3 with reference TRBV25-1 and TRBJ1-5 gives the whole variable domain EADIYQTPRYLVIGTGKKITLECSQTMGHDKMYWYQQDPGMELHLIHYSYGVNSTEKGDLSSESTVSRIRTEHFPLTLESARPSHTSQYLCTSSEGNNQPQHFGDGTRLSIL.